The 20 T cell receptor beta chains in this list originate from one sample, sequenced in a study of vaccination and CD4 T cells after COVID-19. Treatment given: roughly 10-day PBMC culture with coronavirus spike peptide pools or control peptides (ViraFEST assay). It was before the COVID-19 pandemic (2011-2018) that the unexposed donor's CD4+ T cells were collected. CD4+ T cells that had been cultured provided DNA sequenced with the Oncomine TCR Beta short-read assay. TCRdb redid the calling of the PCR reads with MiXCR, one entry per CDR3 protein. The sample lists about 7,800 distinct CDR3 sequences, approximately 41% seen once, with around 19% in the top ten. Antigens for these TCRs are unknown. Sequenced material: CD4+ T cells from blood, cultured in vitro. These receptor sequences come from a human donor in good health.

The V call is TRBV30, the J call TRBJ2-5; 13 positions match TRBD2. The CDR3 has 15 amino acids. Trimming removed 2 bases from V and 4 bases from J; junction bases left unmatched: 4. Looked up from germline, CDR1 is GTSNPN and CDR2 is SVGIG (reference sequence). CDR3 residues: CAWSRTSGSSETQYF. CDR3 sequence (DNA): TGTGCCTGGAGTCGGACTAGCGGGAGTTCAGAGACCCAGTACTTC. Supplemented by reference TRBV30 and TRBJ2-5, the full variable domain reads SQTIHQWPATLVQPVGSPLSLECTVEGTSNPNLYWYRQAAGRGLQLLFYSVGIGQISSEVPQNLSASRPQDRQFILSSKKLLLSDSGFYLCAWSRTSGSSETQYFGPGTRLLVL.

The V call is TRBV19, the J call TRBJ2-7; D gene unclear. V lost 3 bases and J 0 bases, leaving 9 bases between the germline ends. This CDR3 comprises 14 residues. Germline V gene lookup returns CDR1 LNHDA and CDR2 SQIVND (reference sequence). DNA of the CDR3: TGTGCCAGTAGTATCAGACTGACCTCCTACGAGCAGTACTTC. Its translation: CASSIRLTSYEQYF.

The V call is TRBV6-1, the J call TRBJ1-2, with TRBD1 as a possible D gene (6 bases). The CDR3 runs 16 residues. Germline V gene sequence: CDR1 MNHNS, CDR2 SASEGT. V was pared by 6 bases and J by 3 bases, with 20 bases between. The chain's CDR3 is CASSPGWGAADYGYTF. In DNA, the CDR3 is TGTGCCAGCAGCCCGGGATGGGGGGCAGCGGACTATGGCTACACCTTC.

The V gene is TRBV6-5, the J gene TRBJ1-5; TRBD1 aligns across 8 bases. CDR3 length equals 14 residues. Trimming cost V 4 bases and J 3 bases; bases outside gene matches: 2. CDR1 MNHEY and CDR2 SVGAGI come from the germline V gene. CDR3 in DNA: TGTGCCAGCAGTTCGGACAGGGACAATCAGCCCCAGCATTTT. Protein sequence: CASSSDRDNQPQHF.

This clonotype was picked up a small number of times. The chain combines TRBV20-1 with TRBJ2-1; D gene uncertain. Trimming pared 3 bases from V and 7 bases from J, leaving 4 bases between. Germline-derived CDR1 and CDR2 are DFQATT and SNEGSKA (reference sequence). The CDR3 spans 10 residues. The CDR3 DNA is TGCAGTGCTAGGGAGAATGAGCAGTTCTTC. This translates into CSARENEQFF.

Written as DNA, the CDR3 is TGCAGTGCTCAGGGGGTGGAAGAGACCCAGTACTTC. Protein product: CSAQGVEETQYF. This chain joins TRBV20-1 and TRBJ2-5; 7 bases match TRBD1. In germline, CDR1 is DFQATT, CDR2 SNEGSKA (reference sequence). CDR3 size: 12 residues. V was clipped by 5 bases and J by 3 bases; unmatched bases: 3.

The genes are TRBV6-2 or TRBV6-3 and TRBJ2-3; 10 nucleotides match TRBD2. Unmatched junction bases numbered 4, after V lost 2 bases and J lost 5 bases. Germline lookup yields CDR1 MNHEY and CDR2 SVGEGT. The CDR3 has 15 amino acids. CDR3 sequence: CASSYGAGGGDTQYF. CDR3 coding DNA: TGTGCCAGCAGTTACGGAGCGGGGGGGGGAGATACGCAGTATTTT.

In this sample, this clonotype turned up a few times. The rearrangement joins TRBV11-2 to TRBJ1-3; D is perhaps TRBD1 (5 bases). V was shortened by 5 bases and J by 11 bases, with 10 bases between the two germline ends. From germline, CDR1 is SGHAT and CDR2 FQNNGV. The CDR3 is made up of 11 amino acids. CDR3 bases: TGTGCCAGCAGCCCCGACAGAGCCATATATTTT. Translation: CASSPDRAIYF. Filled out from reference TRBV11-2 and TRBJ1-3, the complete variable domain reads EAGVAQSPRYKIIEKRQSVAFWCNPISGHATLYWYQQILGQGPKLLIQFQNNGVVDDSQLPKDRFSAERLKGVDSTLKIQPAKLEDSAVYLCASSPDRAIYFGEGSWLTVV.

This clonotype has just a few counts. V is TRBV20-1 and J is TRBJ2-4; D uncertain. The CDR3 totals 16 residues. V was trimmed by 2 bases and J by 0 bases, leaving 14 bases between them. CDR1 is DFQATT, CDR2 SNEGSKA, per germline (reference sequence). This CDR3 reads CSARLDIRLAKNIQYF. As DNA, the CDR3 is TGCAGTGCTAGACTTGACATCCGCCTAGCCAAAAACATTCAGTACTTC.

The chain joins TRBV6-1 to TRBJ1-5; D not certain. The germline V and J ends were trimmed by 3 bases and 2 bases, with 5 bases remaining between them. This CDR3 is 13 amino acids long. CDR1 is MNHNS, CDR2 SASEGT, per germline. The CDR3 bases are TGTGCCAGCAGTGATTCGCGCAATCAGCCCCAGCATTTT. Its translation is CASSDSRNQPQHF.

The genes are TRBV19 and TRBJ1-2, with 9 bases matching TRBD1. This CDR3 has 14 amino acids. Germline values: CDR1 LNHDA, CDR2 SQIVND (reference sequence). Trimming took 5 bases from V and 6 from J; bases not matched to a gene: 7. In nucleotides, the CDR3 is TGTGCCAGTAGTCTGACAGGGGGGAAGCATGGCTACACCTTC. Translation gives CASSLTGGKHGYTF.

V gene TRBV7-8 combines with J gene TRBJ2-3, with D hard to call. The CDR3 totals 16 residues. The germline CDR1 and CDR2 sequences are SGHVS and FQNEAQ. Between the trimmed V and J ends, which lost 6 bases and 6 bases, there was a span of 22 bases. The DNA for the CDR3 is TGTGCCAGCAGAATTTACTGGAGTTCGGTTAATGATACGCAGTATTTT. It codes for CASRIYWSSVNDTQYF.

The genes are TRBV24-1 and TRBJ2-2; 8 bases agree with TRBD1. Unmatched junction bases numbered 5, after V lost 10 bases and J lost 5 bases. The germline CDR1 and CDR2 sequences are KGHDR and SFDVKD. The CDR3 runs 13 residues. For the CDR3, the DNA is TGTGCCACAGCAGGGGGCCGGACCGGGGAGCTGTTTTTT. The encoded protein is CATAGGRTGELFF.

This clonotype was found a few times. The rearrangement links TRBV6-5 to TRBJ2-7; D is perhaps TRBD2 (5 bases). This CDR3 is built from 15 residues. Per germline, CDR1 MNHEY and CDR2 SVGAGI. Trimming took off 0 bases at V and 10 bases at J, with 19 bases between the two ends. Here the CDR3 reads CASSYSAGRNYYQYF. DNA for the CDR3: TGTGCCAGCAGTTACTCGGCGGGCAGGAACTACTACCAGTACTTC.

This clonotype was picked up one time. This chain connects TRBV5-8 to TRBJ2-3, with D possibly TRBD2 on 6 matching bases. V was clipped by 5 bases and J by 0 bases, with 13 bases between them. CDR3 length equals 15 residues. The V gene's germline CDR1 is SGHTS and CDR2 YDEGEE. Here the CDR3 reads CASRNLAPSTDTQYF. The DNA for the CDR3 is TGTGCCAGCAGGAATCTAGCGCCAAGCACAGATACGCAGTATTTT.

This clonotype is a singleton in its sample. This sequence joins TRBV30 and TRBJ2-5; the match to TRBD2 covers 9 bases. J lost 3 bases, V lost 3 bases, and 5 bases had no gene match. Germline-derived CDR1 and CDR2 are GTSNPN and SVGIG (reference sequence). This CDR3 has 14 residues. The chain's CDR3 is CAWRHSGGEETQYF. The CDR3, as DNA: TGTGCCTGGAGGCATAGCGGGGGTGAAGAGACCCAGTACTTC.

The chain couples TRBV7-8 to TRBJ2-1; the D is unclear. The ends were cut back, 5 bases at V and 6 bases at J, with 11 bases in the middle. The CDR3 is 13 amino acids. Looked up from germline, CDR1 is SGHVS and CDR2 is FQNEAQ. CDR3 in DNA: TGTGCCAGCAGCACCCGAATCGGCAATGAGCAGTTCTTC. It is translated as CASSTRIGNEQFF.

This clonotype was seen only once. This chain connects TRBV5-1 to TRBJ1-1, with unresolved D. The germline V gene has CDR1 SGHRS and CDR2 YFSETQ. Trimming removed 4 bases from V and 1 base from J, with 14 bases in between. CDR3 size: 15 residues. The CDR3 nucleotides are TGCGCCAGCAGCATTAGGGCCGAGAGGAACACTGAAGCTTTCTTT. It is translated as CASSIRAERNTEAFF.

This clonotype is hyperexpanded by share. The rearrangement uses TRBV20-1 and TRBJ1-3; the D is unclear. The V end lost 7 bases, the J end lost 1 base, and 5 bases lay between the germline ends. Germline values: CDR1 DFQATT, CDR2 SNEGSKA (reference sequence). This CDR3 is built from 11 residues. The CDR3 coding sequence is TGCAGTGGGGTATCTGGAAACACCATATATTTT. The encoded protein is CSGVSGNTIYF.

A few counts support this clonotype. V and J are TRBV7-8 and TRBJ1-2; D may be TRBD1 (5 bases). Germline CDR1 SGHVS, CDR2 FQNEAQ. CDR3 size: 14 residues. V was clipped by 0 bases and J by 4 bases, with 9 bases between them. This CDR3 is CASSLALGTYGYTF. In DNA, the CDR3 is TGTGCCAGCAGCTTAGCATTAGGGACCTATGGCTACACCTTC.